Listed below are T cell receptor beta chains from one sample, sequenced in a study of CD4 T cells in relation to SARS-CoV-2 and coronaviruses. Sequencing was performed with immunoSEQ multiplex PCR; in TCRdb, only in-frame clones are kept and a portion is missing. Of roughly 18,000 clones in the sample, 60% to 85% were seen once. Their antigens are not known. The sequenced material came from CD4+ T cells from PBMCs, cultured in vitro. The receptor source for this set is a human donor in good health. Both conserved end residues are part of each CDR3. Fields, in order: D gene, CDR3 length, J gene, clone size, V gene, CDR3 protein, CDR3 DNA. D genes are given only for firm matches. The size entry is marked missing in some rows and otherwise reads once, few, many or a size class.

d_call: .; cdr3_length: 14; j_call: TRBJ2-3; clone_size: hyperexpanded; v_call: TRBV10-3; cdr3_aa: CAIRSGTGTDTQYF; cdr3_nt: TGTGCCATCAGGAGCGGCACGGGCACAGATACGCAGTATTTT
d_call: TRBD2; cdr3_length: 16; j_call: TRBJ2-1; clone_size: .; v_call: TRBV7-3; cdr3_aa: CASSLMGGSSYNEQFF; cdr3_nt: TGTGCCAGCAGCTTAATGGGCGGGAGCTCCTACAATGAGCAGTTCTTC
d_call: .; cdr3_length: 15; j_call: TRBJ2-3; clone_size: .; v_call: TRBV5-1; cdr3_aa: CASSSEGAFTDTQYF; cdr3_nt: TGCGCCAGCAGCTCGGAGGGGGCTTTCACAGATACGCAGTATTTT
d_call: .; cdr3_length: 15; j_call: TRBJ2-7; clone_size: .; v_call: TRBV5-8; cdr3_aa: CASSFRQDLSYEQYF; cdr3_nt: TGTGCCAGCAGCTTTAGACAGGACCTGTCCTACGAGCAGTACTTC
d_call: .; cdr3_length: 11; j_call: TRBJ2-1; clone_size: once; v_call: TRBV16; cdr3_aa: CASSRFCEQFF; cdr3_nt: TGTGCCAGCAGCCGTTTTTGTGAGCAGTTCTTC
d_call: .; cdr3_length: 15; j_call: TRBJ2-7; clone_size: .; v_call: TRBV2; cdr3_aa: CASSVGMGVWYEQYF; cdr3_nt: TGTGCCAGCAGTGTGGGAATGGGGGTATGGTACGAGCAGTACTTC
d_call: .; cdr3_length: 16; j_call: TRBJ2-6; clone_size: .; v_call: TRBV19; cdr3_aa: CASSNPGSSGANVLTF; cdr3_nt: TGTGCCAGTAGTAACCCAGGAAGCTCTGGGGCCAACGTCCTGACTTTC
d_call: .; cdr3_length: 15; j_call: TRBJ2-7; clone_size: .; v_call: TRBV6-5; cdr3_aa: CASSSPRAGTYEQYF; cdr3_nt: TGTGCCAGCAGTTCACCTCGGGCAGGGACCTACGAGCAGTACTTC
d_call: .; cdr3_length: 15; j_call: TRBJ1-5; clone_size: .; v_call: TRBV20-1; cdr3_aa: CSASRGTYSNQPQHF; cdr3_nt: TGCAGTGCTAGTAGGGGGACCTATAGCAATCAGCCCCAGCATTTT
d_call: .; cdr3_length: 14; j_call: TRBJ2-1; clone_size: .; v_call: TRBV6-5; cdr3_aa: CASRGGTGVYEQFF; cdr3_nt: TGTGCCAGCAGGGGAGGGACAGGTGTCTATGAGCAGTTCTTC
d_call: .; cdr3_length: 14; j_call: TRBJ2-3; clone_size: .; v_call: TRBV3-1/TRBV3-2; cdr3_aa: CARDRSYGTDTQYF; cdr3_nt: TGTGCCCGCGATCGAAGCTACGGCACAGATACGCAGTATTTT
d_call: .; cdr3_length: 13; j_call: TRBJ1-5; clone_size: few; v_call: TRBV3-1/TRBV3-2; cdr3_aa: CASSQERGQPQHF; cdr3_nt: TGTGCCAGCAGCCAAGAGAGGGGTCAGCCCCAGCATTTT
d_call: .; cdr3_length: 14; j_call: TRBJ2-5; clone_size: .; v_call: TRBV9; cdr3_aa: CASSERPSPETQYF; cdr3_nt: TGTGCCAGCAGCGAACGCCCCAGCCCGGAGACCCAGTACTTC
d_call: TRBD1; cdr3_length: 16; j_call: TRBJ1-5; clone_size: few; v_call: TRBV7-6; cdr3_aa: CASSLSGTGGNQPQHF; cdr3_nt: TGTGCCAGCAGCTTGTCCGGGACAGGGGGTAATCAGCCCCAGCATTTT
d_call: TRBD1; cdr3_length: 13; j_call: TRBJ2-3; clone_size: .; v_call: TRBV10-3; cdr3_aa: CATGQGGTDTQYF; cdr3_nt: TGTGCCACCGGACAGGGGGGCACAGATACGCAGTATTTT
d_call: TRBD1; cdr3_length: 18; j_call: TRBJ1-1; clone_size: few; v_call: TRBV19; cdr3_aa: CASRMSPGQGSLSAEAFF; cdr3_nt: TGTGCCAGTAGGATGTCTCCGGGACAGGGATCTTTAAGCGCTGAAGCTTTCTTT
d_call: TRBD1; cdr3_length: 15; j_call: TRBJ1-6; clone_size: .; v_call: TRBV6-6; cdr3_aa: CASSYLTGGSSPLHF; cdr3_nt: TGTGCCAGCAGTTACCTAACAGGGGGAAGTTCACCCCTCCACTTT
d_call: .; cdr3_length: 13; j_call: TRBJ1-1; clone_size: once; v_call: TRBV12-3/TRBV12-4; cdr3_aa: CASSFADNTEAFF; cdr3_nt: TGTGCCAGCAGTTTCGCAGACAACACTGAAGCTTTCTTT
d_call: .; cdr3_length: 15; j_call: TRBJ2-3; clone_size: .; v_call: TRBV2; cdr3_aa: CASSEAPTATDTQYF; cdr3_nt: TGTGCCAGCAGTGAAGCCCCCACCGCCACAGATACGCAGTATTTT
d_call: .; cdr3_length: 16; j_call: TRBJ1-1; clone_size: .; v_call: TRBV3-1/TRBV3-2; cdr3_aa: CASSPILEVTNTEAFF; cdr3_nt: TGTGCCAGCAGCCCCATATTGGAGGTAACGAACACTGAAGCTTTCTTT